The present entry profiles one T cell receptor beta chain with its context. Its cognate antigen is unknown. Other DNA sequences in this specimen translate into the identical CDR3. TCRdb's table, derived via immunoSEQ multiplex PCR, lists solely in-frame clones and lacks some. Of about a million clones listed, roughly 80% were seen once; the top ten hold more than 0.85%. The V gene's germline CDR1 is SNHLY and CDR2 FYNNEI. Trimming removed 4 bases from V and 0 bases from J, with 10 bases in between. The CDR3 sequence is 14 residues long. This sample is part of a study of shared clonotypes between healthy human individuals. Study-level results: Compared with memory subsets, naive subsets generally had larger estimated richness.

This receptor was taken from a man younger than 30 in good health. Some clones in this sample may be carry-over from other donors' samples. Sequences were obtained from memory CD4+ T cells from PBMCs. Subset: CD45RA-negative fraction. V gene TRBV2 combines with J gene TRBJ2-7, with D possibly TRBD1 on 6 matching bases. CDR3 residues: CASSGQGSSYEQYF. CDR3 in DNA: TGTGCCAGCAGTGGGCAGGGGAGCTCCTACGAGCAGTACTTC.